The T cell receptor beta chain under discussion was sequenced for a study of blood T cell repertoires in COVID-19. Background on the study: Whether acute or convalescent, the COVID-19 samples came from the United States, Italy and Spain. From T cells, B-cell-depleted T cells, or PBMCs came the material, which was cDNA or gDNA.

Source study methods: Nucleated cell number was recorded as an estimate derived from reference gene primer amplification. The table came from immunoSEQ multiplex PCR; TCRdb's copy has only in-frame clones and leaves some out. V and J calls and clone size are given by that table; D and trimming were obtained from the DNA. This sample has 270,000 or so clones, with 75% to 90% found just once. Trimming at V came to 6 bases and at J to 5 bases, leaving 7 bases not matched to a gene. The CDR3 covers 14 residues. Germline lookup yields CDR1 ENHRY and CDR2 SYGVKD. The source of this sequence is a man aged 40-49 years with acute or convalescent COVID-19. The sample taken for sequencing was peripheral blood. The V gene is TRBV10-3, the J gene TRBJ2-4; 7 bases are a match to TRBD1. The CDR3 sequence is CAISPTGFQNIQYF. In DNA, the CDR3 is TGTGCCATCAGCCCGACAGGGTTCCAAAACATTCAGTACTTC.